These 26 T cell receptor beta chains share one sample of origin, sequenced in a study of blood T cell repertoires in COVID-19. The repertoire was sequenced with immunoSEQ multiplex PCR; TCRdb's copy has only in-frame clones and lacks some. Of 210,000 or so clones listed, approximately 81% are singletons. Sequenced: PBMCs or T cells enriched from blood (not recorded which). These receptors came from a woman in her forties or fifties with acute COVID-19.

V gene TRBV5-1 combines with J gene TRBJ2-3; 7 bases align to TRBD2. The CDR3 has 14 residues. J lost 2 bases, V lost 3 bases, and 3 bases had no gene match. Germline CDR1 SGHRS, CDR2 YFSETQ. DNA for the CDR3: TGCGCCAGCAGCTACGGGACTATCACAGATACGCAGTATTTT. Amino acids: CASSYGTITDTQYF.

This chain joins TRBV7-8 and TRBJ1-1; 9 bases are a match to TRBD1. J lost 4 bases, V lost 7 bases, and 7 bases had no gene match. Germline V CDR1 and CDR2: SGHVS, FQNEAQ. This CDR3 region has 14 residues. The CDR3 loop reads CASTPDRGGTEAFF. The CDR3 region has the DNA TGTGCCAGCACCCCAGACAGGGGGGGCACTGAAGCTTTCTTT.

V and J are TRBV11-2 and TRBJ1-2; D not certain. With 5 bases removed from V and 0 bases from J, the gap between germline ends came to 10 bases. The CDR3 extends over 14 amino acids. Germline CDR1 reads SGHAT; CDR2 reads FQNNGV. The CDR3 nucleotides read TGTGCCAGCAGCCCGGGATCGACTAACTATGGCTACACCTTC. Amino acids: CASSPGSTNYGYTF.

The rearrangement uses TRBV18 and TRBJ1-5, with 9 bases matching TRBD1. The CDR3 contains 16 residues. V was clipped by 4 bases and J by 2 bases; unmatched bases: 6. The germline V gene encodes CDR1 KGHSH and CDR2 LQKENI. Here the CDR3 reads CASSLQGAVGNQPQHF. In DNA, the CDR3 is TGTGCCAGCTCACTACAGGGGGCGGTGGGCAATCAGCCCCAGCATTTT.

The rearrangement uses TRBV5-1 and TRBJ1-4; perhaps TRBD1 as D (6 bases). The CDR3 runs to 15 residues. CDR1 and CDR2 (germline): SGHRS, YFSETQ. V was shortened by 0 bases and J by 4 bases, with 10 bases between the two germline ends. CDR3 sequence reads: CASSLADSVNEKLFF. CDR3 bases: TGCGCCAGCAGCTTGGCGGACAGCGTTAATGAAAAACTGTTTTTT. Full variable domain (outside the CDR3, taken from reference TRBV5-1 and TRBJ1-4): KAGVTQTPRYLIKTRGQQVTLSCSPISGHRSVSWYQQTPGQGLQFLFEYFSETQRNKGNFPGRFSGRQFSNSRSEMNVSTLELGDSALYLCASSLADSVNEKLFFGSGTQLSVL.

The CDR3 DNA sequence: TGTGCCAGCTCACCCGTGGCTAGCGGGAGGGGCGAGCAGTACTTC. It is translated as CASSPVASGRGEQYF. The chain links TRBV18 to TRBJ2-7; 12 bases match TRBD2. The CDR3 runs 15 residues. CDR1 is KGHSH and CDR2 is LQKENI in the germline V gene. The V segment lost 3 bases and the J segment 6 bases; nucleotides outside the gene matches: 6.

CDR3 amino acids: CASSPQGGKTEAFF. The CDR3 region has the DNA TGTGCCAGCAGTCCCCAGGGGGGAAAGACTGAAGCTTTCTTT. V usage is TRBV6-6 and J usage is TRBJ1-1; 7 nucleotides match TRBD1. The junction had 8 bases not matched to a gene; V was cut back by 5 bases and J by 5 bases. The length of the CDR3 is 14 residues. Per germline, CDR1 MNHNY and CDR2 SVGAGI (reference sequence).

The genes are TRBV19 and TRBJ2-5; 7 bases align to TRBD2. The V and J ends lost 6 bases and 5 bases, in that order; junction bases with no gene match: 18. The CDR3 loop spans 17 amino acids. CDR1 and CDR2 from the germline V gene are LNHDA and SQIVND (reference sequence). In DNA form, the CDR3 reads TGTGCCAGTAGCACCCTAGGGGAGGGATTTGGAGGGGAGACCCAGTACTTC. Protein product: CASSTLGEGFGGETQYF.

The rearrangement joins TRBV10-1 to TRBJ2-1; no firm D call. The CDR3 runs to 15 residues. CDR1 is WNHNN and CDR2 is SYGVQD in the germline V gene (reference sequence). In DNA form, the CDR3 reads TGCGTCCAGCAATTCCGGAGCAGCTCCTACAATGAGCAGTTCTTC. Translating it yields CVQQFRSSSYNEQFF.

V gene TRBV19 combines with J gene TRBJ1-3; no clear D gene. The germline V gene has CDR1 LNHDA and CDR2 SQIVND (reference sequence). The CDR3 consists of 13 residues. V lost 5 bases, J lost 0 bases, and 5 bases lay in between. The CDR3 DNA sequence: TGTGCCAGTAGTTTGTACTCTGGAAACACCATATATTTT. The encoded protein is CASSLYSGNTIYF.

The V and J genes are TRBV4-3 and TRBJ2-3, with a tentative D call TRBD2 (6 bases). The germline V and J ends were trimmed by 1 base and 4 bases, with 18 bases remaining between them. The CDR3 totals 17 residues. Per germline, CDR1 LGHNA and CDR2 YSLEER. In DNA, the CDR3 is TGCGCCAGCAGCCAAGGCTACGGGAGTAATAGTGCAGATACGCAGTATTTT. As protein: CASSQGYGSNSADTQYF.

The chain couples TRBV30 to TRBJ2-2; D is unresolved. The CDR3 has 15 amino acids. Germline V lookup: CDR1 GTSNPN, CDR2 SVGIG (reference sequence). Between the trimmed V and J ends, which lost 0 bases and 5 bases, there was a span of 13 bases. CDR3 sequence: CAWSVFGAITGELFF. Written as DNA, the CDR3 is TGTGCCTGGAGTGTGTTCGGAGCCATAACCGGGGAGCTGTTTTTT.

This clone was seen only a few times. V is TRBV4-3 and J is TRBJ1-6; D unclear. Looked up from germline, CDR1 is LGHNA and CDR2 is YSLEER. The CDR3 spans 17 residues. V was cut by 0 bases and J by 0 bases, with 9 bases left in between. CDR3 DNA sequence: TGCGCCAGCAGCCAAGAGATTCAGAACTCCTATAATTCACCCCTCCACTTT. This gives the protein CASSQEIQNSYNSPLHF.

CDR3 in amino acids: CASSFLGTGINQPQHF. The DNA for the CDR3 is TGTGCCAGCAGTTTTCTCGGGACAGGGATAAATCAGCCCCAGCATTTT. V and J are TRBV6-2 or TRBV6-3 and TRBJ1-5; 9 nucleotides line up with TRBD1. Losses at the gene ends were 4 bases for V and 4 bases for J; bases not matched to a gene: 8. CDR3 size: 16 residues. Germline loops: CDR1 MNHEY, CDR2 SVGEGT.

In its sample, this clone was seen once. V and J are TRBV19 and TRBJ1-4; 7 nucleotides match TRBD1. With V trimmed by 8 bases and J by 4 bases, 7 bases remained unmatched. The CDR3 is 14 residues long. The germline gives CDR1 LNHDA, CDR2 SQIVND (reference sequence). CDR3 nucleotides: TGTGCCAGTTTAAGCAGGGGGAGTAATGAAAAACTGTTTTTT. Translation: CASLSRGSNEKLFF.

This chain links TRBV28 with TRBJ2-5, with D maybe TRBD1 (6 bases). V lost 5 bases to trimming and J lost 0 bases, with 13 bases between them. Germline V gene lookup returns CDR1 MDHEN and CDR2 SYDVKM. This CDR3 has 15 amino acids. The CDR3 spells CASSNRQEYQETQYF. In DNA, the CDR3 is TGTGCCAGCAGTAACCGACAGGAGTACCAAGAGACCCAGTACTTC.

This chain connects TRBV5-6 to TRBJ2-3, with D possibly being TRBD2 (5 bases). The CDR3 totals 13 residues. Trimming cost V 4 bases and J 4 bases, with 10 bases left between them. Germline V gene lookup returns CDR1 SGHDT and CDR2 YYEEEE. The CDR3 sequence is CASSPRGSDTQYF. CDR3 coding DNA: TGTGCCAGCAGCCCCCGGGGATCAGATACGCAGTATTTT.

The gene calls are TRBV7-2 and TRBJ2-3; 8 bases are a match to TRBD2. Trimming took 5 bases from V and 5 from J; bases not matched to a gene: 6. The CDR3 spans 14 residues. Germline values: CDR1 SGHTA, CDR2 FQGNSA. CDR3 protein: CASSRSGTIDTQYF. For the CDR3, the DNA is TGTGCCAGCAGCCGTAGCGGGACGATAGATACGCAGTATTTT.

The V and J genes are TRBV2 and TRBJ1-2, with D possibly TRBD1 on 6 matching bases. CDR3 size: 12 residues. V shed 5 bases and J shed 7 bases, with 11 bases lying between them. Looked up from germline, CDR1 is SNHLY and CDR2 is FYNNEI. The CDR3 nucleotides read TGTGCCAGCAGTCCTGGGGGCCTTGGCTACACCTTC. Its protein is CASSPGGLGYTF.

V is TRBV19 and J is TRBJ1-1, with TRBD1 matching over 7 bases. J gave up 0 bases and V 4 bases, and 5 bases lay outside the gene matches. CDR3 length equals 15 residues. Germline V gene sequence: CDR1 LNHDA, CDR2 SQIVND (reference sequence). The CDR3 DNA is TGTGCCAGTAGTAGGGGGGACAGTATGAACACTGAAGCTTTCTTT. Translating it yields CASSRGDSMNTEAFF.

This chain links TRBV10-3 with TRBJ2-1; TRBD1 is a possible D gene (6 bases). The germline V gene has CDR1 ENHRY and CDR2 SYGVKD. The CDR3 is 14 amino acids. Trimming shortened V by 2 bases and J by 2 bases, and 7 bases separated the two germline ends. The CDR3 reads CAISEGQTYNEQFF. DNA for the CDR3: TGTGCCATCAGTGAGGGACAGACCTACAATGAGCAGTTCTTC.

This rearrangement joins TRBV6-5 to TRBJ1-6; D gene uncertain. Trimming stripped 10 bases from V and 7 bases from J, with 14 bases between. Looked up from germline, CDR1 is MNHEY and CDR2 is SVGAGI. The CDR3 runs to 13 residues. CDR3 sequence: CAIHPFGNSPLHF. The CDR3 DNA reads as TGTGCCATTCACCCTTTCGGGAATTCACCCCTCCACTTT.

CDR3 protein: CASRADRGIVNTEAFF. Written as DNA, the CDR3 is TGTGCCAGCAGGGCTGACAGGGGGATAGTGAACACTGAAGCTTTCTTT. This chain joins TRBV28 and TRBJ1-1; TRBD1 matches 9 bases. The CDR3 is 16 residues long. Germline V gene lookup returns CDR1 MDHEN and CDR2 SYDVKM. V lost 6 bases and J lost 0; bases outside the gene matches: 8. Complete variable domain (other parts from reference TRBV28 and TRBJ1-1): DVKVTQSSRYLVKRTGEKVFLECVQDMDHENMFWYRQDPGLGLRLIYFSYDVKMKEKGDIPEGYSVSREKKERFSLILESASTNQTSMYLCASRADRGIVNTEAFFGQGTRLTVV.

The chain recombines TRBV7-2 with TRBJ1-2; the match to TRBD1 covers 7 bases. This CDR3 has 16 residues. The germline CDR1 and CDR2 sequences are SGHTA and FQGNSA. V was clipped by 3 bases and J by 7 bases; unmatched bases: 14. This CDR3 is CASSFDLGQARGGYTF. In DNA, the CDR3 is TGTGCCAGCAGCTTCGACCTCGGACAGGCCAGGGGTGGCTACACCTTC.

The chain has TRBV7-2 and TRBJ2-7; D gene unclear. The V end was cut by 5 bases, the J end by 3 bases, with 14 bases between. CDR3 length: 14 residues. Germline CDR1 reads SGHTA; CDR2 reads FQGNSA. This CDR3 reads CASSARAANYEQYF. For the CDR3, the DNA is TGTGCCAGCAGCGCGAGAGCTGCTAACTACGAGCAGTACTTC.

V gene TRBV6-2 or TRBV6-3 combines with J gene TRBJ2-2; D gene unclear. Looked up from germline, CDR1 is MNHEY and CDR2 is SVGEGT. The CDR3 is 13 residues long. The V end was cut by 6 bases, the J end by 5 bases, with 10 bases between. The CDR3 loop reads CASRPQVTGELFF. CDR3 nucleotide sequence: TGTGCCAGCAGACCTCAGGTGACCGGGGAGCTGTTTTTT.